This T cell receptor beta chain derives from a study of T-cell memory formation after mild COVID-19. The CDR3 contains 12 residues. V dropped 3 bases and J dropped 4 bases, with 4 bases sitting between them. CDR1 and CDR2 from the germline V gene are MNHNS and SASEGT. TCRdb re-derived calls from the 5' RACE reads in MiXCR, one entry per CDR3 protein. The sample shows 30,000 or so distinct CDR3 sequences, under 25% of them seen only once. This clonotype has ten or more counts. Sequenced material: PBMCs or a T cell subset sorted from them (not recorded which). The receptor's source is an adult who had mild COVID-19 (a few samples of this study predate the infection). Cell type and time point are not known. This sequence joins TRBV6-1 and TRBJ2-1; no firm D call. The CDR3 reads CASSETYNEQFF. The CDR3 bases are TGTGCCAGCAGTGAGACTTACAATGAGCAGTTCTTC.